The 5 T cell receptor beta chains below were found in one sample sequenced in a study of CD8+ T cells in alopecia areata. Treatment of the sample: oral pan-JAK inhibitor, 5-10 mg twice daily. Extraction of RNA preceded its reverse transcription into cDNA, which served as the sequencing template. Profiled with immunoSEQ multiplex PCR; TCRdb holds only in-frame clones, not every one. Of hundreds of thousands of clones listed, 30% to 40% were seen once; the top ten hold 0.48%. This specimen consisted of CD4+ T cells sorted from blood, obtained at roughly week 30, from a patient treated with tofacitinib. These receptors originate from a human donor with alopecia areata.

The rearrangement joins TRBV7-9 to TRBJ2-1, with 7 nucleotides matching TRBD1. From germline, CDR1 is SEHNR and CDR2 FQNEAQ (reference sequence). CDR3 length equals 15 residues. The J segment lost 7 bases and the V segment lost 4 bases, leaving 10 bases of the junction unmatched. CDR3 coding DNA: TGTGCCAGCAGCTCGACAGGGAGAGGGTTGAATGAGCAGTTCTTC. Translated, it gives CASSSTGRGLNEQFF.

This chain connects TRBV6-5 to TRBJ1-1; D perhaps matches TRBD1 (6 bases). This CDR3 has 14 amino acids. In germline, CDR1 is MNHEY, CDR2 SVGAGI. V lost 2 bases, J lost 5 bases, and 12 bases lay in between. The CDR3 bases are TGTGCCAGCAGTTACGCGTTCAGGGGTACTGAAGCTTTCTTT. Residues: CASSYAFRGTEAFF.

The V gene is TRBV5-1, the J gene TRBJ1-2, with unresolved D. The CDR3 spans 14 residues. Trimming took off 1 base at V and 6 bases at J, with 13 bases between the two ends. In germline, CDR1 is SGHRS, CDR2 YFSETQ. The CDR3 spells CASSLWRLVDGYTF. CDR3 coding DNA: TGCGCCAGCAGCTTGTGGAGACTGGTCGATGGCTACACCTTC.

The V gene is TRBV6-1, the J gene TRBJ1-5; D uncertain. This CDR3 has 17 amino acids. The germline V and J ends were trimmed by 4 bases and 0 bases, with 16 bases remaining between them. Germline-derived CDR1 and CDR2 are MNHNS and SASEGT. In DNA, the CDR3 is TGTGCCAGCAGTGGCAAGTTACCTCATCATAGCAATCAGCCCCAGCATTTT. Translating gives CASSGKLPHHSNQPQHF.

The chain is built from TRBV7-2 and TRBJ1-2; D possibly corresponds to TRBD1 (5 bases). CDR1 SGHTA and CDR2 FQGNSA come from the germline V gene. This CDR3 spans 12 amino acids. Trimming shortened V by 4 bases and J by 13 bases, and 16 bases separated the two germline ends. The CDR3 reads CASSSGSDTVTF. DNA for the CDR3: TGTGCCAGCAGCTCCGGATCGGACACTGTCACCTTC.